A single sample is the source of the 9 T cell receptor beta chains below, sequenced in a study of CD8+CD57+ T cells in acquired aplastic anemia. Using genomic DNA as the template, TCR beta VDJ and CDR3 profiling was carried out. TCRdb reanalysed the reads using MiXCR and keeps one entry per CDR3 protein. Of a few hundred thousand distinct CDR3 sequences detected, about half appear once; the ten largest clones hold about 20%. Individuals selected for sequencing had exhibited CD8+CD57+ cell expansion on flow cytometry. Input material: sorted CD4+, CD8+, or CD8+CD57+ T cells (not recorded which) from PBMCs. Source of these receptors: a human donor with aplastic anemia.

The chain recombines TRBV29-1 with TRBJ1-1; D is ambiguous. This CDR3 comprises 12 residues. Looked up from germline, CDR1 is SQVTM and CDR2 is ANQGSEA. Trimming took 4 bases from V and 5 from J, leaving 11 bases between them. The CDR3, as DNA: TGCAGCGTTGTGATGGTCGGTACTGAAGCTTTCTTT. This gives the protein CSVVMVGTEAFF. Looking up the rest from reference TRBV29-1 and TRBJ1-1 gives the full variable domain: SAVISQKPSRDICQRGTSLTIQCQVDSQVTMMFWYRQQPGQSLTLIATANQGSEATYESGFVIDKFPISRPNLTFSTLTVSNMSPEDSSIYLCSVVMVGTEAFFGQGTRLTVV.

Ten or more counts support this clonotype. The rearrangement links TRBV7-3 to TRBJ2-1; TRBD2 agrees at 8 bases. Germline CDR1 reads SGHTA; CDR2 reads FQGTGA. This CDR3 is built from 16 residues. V shed 2 bases and J 6 bases; nucleotides not matched to a gene: 9. The CDR3 DNA reads TGTGCCAGCAGCTTAGCAGCGGGGGCGAGGGTCAATGAGCAGTTCTTC. Translating it yields CASSLAAGARVNEQFF. Full variable domain (outside the CDR3, taken from reference TRBV7-3 and TRBJ2-1): GAGVSQTPSNKVTEKGKYVELRCDPISGHTALYWYRQSLGQGPEFLIYFQGTGAADDSGLPNDRFFAVRPEGSVSTLKIQRTERGDSAVYLCASSLAAGARVNEQFFGPGTRLTVL.

In its sample, this clonotype was seen many times. V is TRBV25-1 and J is TRBJ2-7; D is undetermined. V lost 3 bases, J lost 0 bases, and 6 bases lay in between. The germline CDR1 and CDR2 sequences are MGHDK and SYGVNS. The CDR3 contains 13 residues. The CDR3 spells CASSEGSSYEQYF. The CDR3 bases are TGTGCCAGCAGTGAGGGATCCTCCTACGAGCAGTACTTC.

This clonotype was detected once. A read error is likely, as this CDR3 ends without the conserved phenylalanine or tryptophan. The chain has TRBV7-9 and TRBJ1-4, with a tentative D call TRBD1 (5 bases). Germline CDR1 reads SEHNR; CDR2 reads FQNEAQ (reference sequence). Trimming left V 1 base short and J 5 bases short, with 20 bases between. CDR3 length: 18 residues. The CDR3 DNA reads as TGTGCCAGCAGCTTAGTGGTAGCGGGGGGGGAGGTAAATGAAAAACTGTTTCTT. Protein: CASSLVVAGGEVNEKLFL.

The chain has TRBV19 and TRBJ1-5; TRBD1 aligns across 8 bases. With 8 bases clipped from V and 5 bases from J, the junction kept 5 bases outside the gene matches. The CDR3 runs 13 residues. CDR1 is LNHDA and CDR2 is SQIVND in the germline V gene (reference sequence). The CDR3 bases are TGTGCCAGTGGGACAGGCTGGGATCAGCCCCAGCATTTT. This translates into CASGTGWDQPQHF.

Only a few counts were recorded for this clonotype. The chain recombines TRBV30 with TRBJ2-1; the D gene is possibly TRBD2 (6 bases). Per germline, CDR1 GTSNPN and CDR2 SVGIG (reference sequence). V lost 5 bases to trimming and J lost 0 bases, with 11 bases between them. The CDR3 length is 14 residues. The CDR3 loop reads CAWRRGASYNEQFF. In DNA, the CDR3 is TGTGCCTGGCGGAGGGGCGCCTCCTACAATGAGCAGTTCTTC.

Remarks on this clonotype: This may arise from a read error, as a much more abundant clone is one base away. This rearrangement joins TRBV9 to TRBJ2-3; the D gene is possibly TRBD2 (5 bases). V was clipped by 4 bases and J by 6 bases, with 12 bases between them. CDR1 is SGDLS and CDR2 is YYNGEE in the germline V gene. There are 13 residues in the CDR3. DNA of the CDR3: TGTGCCAGCAGCCGAGGGTCGGGGGATACGCAGTATTTT. Translating gives CASSRGSGDTQYF.

In DNA form, the CDR3 reads TGTGCCACCAGTGCGGGACTAGACGATGAGCAGTTCTTC. It encodes CATSAGLDDEQFF. The rearrangement joins TRBV24-1 to TRBJ2-1, with TRBD2 matching over 8 bases. This CDR3 has 13 amino acids. The V segment lost 5 bases and the J segment 8 bases; nucleotides outside the gene matches: 4. Germline V lookup: CDR1 KGHDR, CDR2 SFDVKD.

Details on this clonotype: At one end, the junction sequence differs from germline, possibly due to a read error. The chain employs TRBV7-2 and TRBJ1-5, with D hard to call. From germline, CDR1 is SGHTA and CDR2 FQGNSA. This CDR3 spans 14 amino acids. For the CDR3, the DNA is TGTGCCAGCGGCTTAATCGCGGAGAATCAGCCCCAGCATTTC. Protein: CASGLIAENQPQHF.